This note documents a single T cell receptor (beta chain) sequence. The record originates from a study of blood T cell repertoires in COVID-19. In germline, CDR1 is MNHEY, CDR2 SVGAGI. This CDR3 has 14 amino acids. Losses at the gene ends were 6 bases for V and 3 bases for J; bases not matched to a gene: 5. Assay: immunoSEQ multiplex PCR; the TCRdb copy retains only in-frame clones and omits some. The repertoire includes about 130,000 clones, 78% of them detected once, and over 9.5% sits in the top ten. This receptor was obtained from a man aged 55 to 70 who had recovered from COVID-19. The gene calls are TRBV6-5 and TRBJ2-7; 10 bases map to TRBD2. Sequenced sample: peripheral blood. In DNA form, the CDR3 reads TGTGCCAGCAGCGGGACTAGCGTTCTCTACGAGCAGTACTTC. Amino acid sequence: CASSGTSVLYEQYF.